This entry is about one T cell receptor beta chain. This sample is drawn from a study of technical replicates of blood from a handful of donors. Only in-frame clones appear in the TCRdb table, and some are missing; sequencing was by immunoSEQ multiplex PCR. Seen here are 55,000 to 85,000 clones, approximately 96% observed once, and the top ten hold 0.2% to 0.25%. The receptor was isolated from a human donor in good health. The sequencing input was T cells isolated from PBMCs.

The DNA of the CDR3 is TGTGCCAGCAGTTGGGGCCCACGTGGATGGGGCTACACCTTC. Translation: CASSWGPRGWGYTF. V gene TRBV28 combines with J gene TRBJ1-2; D perhaps matches TRBD1 (5 bases). V was shortened by 4 bases and J by 8 bases, with 17 bases between the two germline ends. The CDR3 is made up of 14 amino acids. Per germline, CDR1 MDHEN and CDR2 SYDVKM.